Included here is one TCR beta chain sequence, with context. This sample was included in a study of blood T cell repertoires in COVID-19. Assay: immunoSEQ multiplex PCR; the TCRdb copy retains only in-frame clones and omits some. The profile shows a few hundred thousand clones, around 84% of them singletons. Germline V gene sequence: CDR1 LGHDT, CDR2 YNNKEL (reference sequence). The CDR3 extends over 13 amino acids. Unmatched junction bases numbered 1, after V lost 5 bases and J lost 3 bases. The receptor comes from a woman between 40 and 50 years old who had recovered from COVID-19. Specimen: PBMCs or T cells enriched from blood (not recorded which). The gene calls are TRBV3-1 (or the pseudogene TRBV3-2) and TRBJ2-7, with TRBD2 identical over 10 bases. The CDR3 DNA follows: TGTGCCAGCAGCTTAGCGGGGGGCTACGAGCAGTACTTC. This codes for CASSLAGGYEQYF.